This is a list of T cell receptor beta chains from one sample in a study of spatial heterogeneity in lung cancer. MiXCR was run by TCRdb on the 5' RACE reads, yielding one entry per CDR3 protein. The table shows about 85,000 distinct CDR3 sequences, with about a fifth occurring only once. Source: PBMCs, taken at surgery. Receptors originate from a male donor with early-stage non-small cell lung cancer. Each CDR3 is given with its conserved first and last residue. The D gene is left open where the match is weak. Expanded clones get a size class; other rows say once, few or many, or leave the size out.

13	NA	NA	TRBV24-1	TRBJ2-1	TGTGCCACCAGTGATTTTCTAGGCAATGAGCAGTTCTTC	CATSDFLGNEQFF
12	NA	many	TRBV28	TRBJ2-7	TGTGCCAGCAGCCCGGACACCTACGAGCAGTACTTC	CASSPDTYEQYF
16	NA	many	TRBV9	TRBJ2-1	TGTGCCAGCAGCTCCGAAGGGGCCCTTGCTGTCAATGAGCAGTTCTTC	CASSSEGALAVNEQFF
14	NA	NA	TRBV19	TRBJ2-7	TGTGCCAGTAGTATCTCCCCGCAGGGGCAAGAGCAGTACTTC	CASSISPQGQEQYF
15	NA	few	TRBV27	TRBJ1-5	TGTGCCAGCAGCTTCGACAGCTATAGCAATCAGCCCCAGCATTTT	CASSFDSYSNQPQHF
16	NA	NA	TRBV6-2/TRBV6-3	TRBJ2-1	TGTGCCAGCAGTGGAGGGGGCGTTGGTAATAGTGCTGAGCAGTTCTTC	CASSGGGVGNSAEQFF
15	NA	NA	TRBV4-2	TRBJ1-2	TGTGCCAGCAGCCAAGCAGGGGTTCCGGAGGATGGCTACACCTTC	CASSQAGVPEDGYTF
16	NA	few	TRBV7-8	TRBJ2-5	TGTGCCAGCAGCCCCTCACCGGGTGAGGGTCAAGAGACCCAGTACTTC	CASSPSPGEGQETQYF
15	TRBD2	NA	TRBV7-9	TRBJ2-1	TGTGCCAGCAGCTTAAGCGGGAGGGGATACAATGAGCAGTTCTTC	CASSLSGRGYNEQFF
14	NA	NA	TRBV20-1	TRBJ2-1	TGCAGTGCCACCCGGGACGCCTCCTACAATGAGCAGTTCTTC	CSATRDASYNEQFF
14	TRBD2	few	TRBV10-2	TRBJ2-2	TGCGCCAGCAGTGAGGGCGGGGGGTACGGGGAGCTGTTTTTT	CASSEGGGYGELFF
12	TRBD1	NA	TRBV10-3	TRBJ2-7	TGTGCCATCGGACAGGTCTCCTACGAGCAGTACTTC	CAIGQVSYEQYF
16	NA	few	TRBV29-1	TRBJ2-1	TGCAGCGTTGCCGGTGGGCCGGATAACTCCTACAATGAGCAGTTCTTC	CSVAGGPDNSYNEQFF
14	NA	once	TRBV28	TRBJ2-7	TGTGCCAGCAGTTTAACCGGACAGCCATACGAGCAGTACTTC	CASSLTGQPYEQYF
15	NA	NA	TRBV30	TRBJ1-3	TGTGCCTGGAGTAAGTTAGGCAGCTCTGGAAACACCATATATTTT	CAWSKLGSSGNTIYF
14	TRBD2	few	TRBV10-3	TRBJ2-1	TGTGCCATCAGAACACTAGCGGGGCAGGGTGAGCAGTTCTTC	CAIRTLAGQGEQFF
15	NA	few	TRBV4-2	TRBJ1-1	TGTGCCAGCAGCCAAGGGGCAGGCTTGGGCACTGAAGCTTTCTTT	CASSQGAGLGTEAFF
13	TRBD1	NA	TRBV3-1	TRBJ2-7	TGTGCCAGCAGCAGACAGGGGGAGGTCGAGCAGTACTTC	CASSRQGEVEQYF
12	NA	many	TRBV29-1	TRBJ2-7	TGCAGCGTGGATTTACAGGGATACGAGCAGTACTTC	CSVDLQGYEQYF
17	NA	NA	TRBV4-1	TRBJ2-5	TGCGCCAGCAGCCAAGATCCCCCTCTAGGGCCACGAGAGACCCAGTACTTC	CASSQDPPLGPRETQYF
15	NA	NA	TRBV18	TRBJ1-1	TGTGCCAGCTCACCACCATCGAGGGCGGACACTGAAGCTTTCTTT	CASSPPSRADTEAFF
15	TRBD1	few	TRBV5-5	TRBJ1-5	TGTGCCAGCAGCACGGGACAGGGAACGGGCCAGCCCCAGCATTTT	CASSTGQGTGQPQHF
14	NA	NA	TRBV21-1	TRBJ1-2	TGTGCCAGCAGCATTCCGGGACAGGGCTATGGCTACACCTTC	CASSIPGQGYGYTF
15	TRBD2	NA	TRBV6-1	TRBJ2-1	TGTGCCAGCAGTGAAGGCGGGGGGATAGTCAATGAGCAGTTCTTC	CASSEGGGIVNEQFF
17	TRBD2	NA	TRBV28	TRBJ2-3	TGTGCCAGCAGTTCCCTGGGACTAGGTCGCGGGGAAGATACGCAGTATTTT	CASSSLGLGRGEDTQYF
14	NA	NA	TRBV27	TRBJ1-4	TGTGCCAGCAGTTTATCCGGGTATTCAGAAAAACTGTTTTTT	CASSLSGYSEKLFF
12	NA	few	TRBV12-3/TRBV12-4	TRBJ1-5	TGTGCCAGCAGTTTTAGCGGGATCGCCCAGCATTTT	CASSFSGIAQHF
16	TRBD2	few	TRBV5-1	TRBJ2-2	TGCGCCAGCAGCTCAGGACTAGCGGGTAACACCGGGGAGCTGTTTTTT	CASSSGLAGNTGELFF
13	TRBD1	NA	TRBV20-1	TRBJ1-2	TGCAGTGCTAGCGCAGGGGGCTACTATGGCTACACCTTC	CSASAGGYYGYTF
13	NA	NA	TRBV6-5	TRBJ2-6	TGTGCCAGCAGTCGAGATGGGGCCAACGTCCTGACTTTC	CASSRDGANVLTF
17	TRBD2	few	TRBV11-1	TRBJ2-3	TGTGCCAGCAGCGCCCGACTAGCGGGAGGGTACACAGATACGCAGTATTTT	CASSARLAGGYTDTQYF
15	NA	NA	TRBV28	TRBJ1-6	TGTGCCAGCAGTCCACAGGGTCCTACCGCGTCACCCCTCCACTTT	CASSPQGPTASPLHF
14	TRBD2	many	TRBV20-1	TRBJ2-1	TGCAGTGCACCCTGGGGACTAGCGGGGAATGAGCAGTTCTTC	CSAPWGLAGNEQFF
14	NA	many	TRBV24-1	TRBJ1-1	TGTGCCACCAGTGATTCATATAGGAGGGATGAAGCTTTCTTT	CATSDSYRRDEAFF
13	NA	many	TRBV29-1	TRBJ2-3	TGCAGCGTTGACCCGGATAGCACAGATACGCAGTATTTT	CSVDPDSTDTQYF
12	NA	many	TRBV5-6	TRBJ2-7	TGTGCCAGCAGCTGGGGACGGAACGAGCAGTACTTC	CASSWGRNEQYF
15	NA	NA	TRBV6-2/TRBV6-3	TRBJ2-4	TGTGCCAGCAGTTACCGGCGTCTAGCCAAAAACATTCAGTACTTC	CASSYRRLAKNIQYF
13	TRBD1	NA	TRBV2	TRBJ1-1	TGTGCCAGCAGTGAACAGGGGGAGACTGAAGCTTTCTTT	CASSEQGETEAFF
15	NA	medium-sized	TRBV5-4	TRBJ1-5	TGTGCCAGCAGCTTGGAGCCGGGGAGCAATCAGCCCCAGCATTTT	CASSLEPGSNQPQHF
18	TRBD2	NA	TRBV20-1	TRBJ2-4	TGCAGTGCCTATCCGGCTAGCGGGAGTCTTGGTGCCAAAAACATTCAGTACTTC	CSAYPASGSLGAKNIQYF
15	NA	few	TRBV7-9	TRBJ2-2	TGTGCCAGCAGCGTAGGGGCTACGTACACCGGGGAGCTGTTTTTT	CASSVGATYTGELFF